The sequence of this TCR beta chain was determined in a study of regulatory T cells in long-lasting Graves disease. Germline V gene sequence: CDR1 MNHEY, CDR2 SVGAGI. The CDR3 has 16 residues. V lost 4 bases, J lost 3 bases, and 6 bases stayed unmatched. Whole-study findings and limits: Samples came from peripheral blood alone, without thyroid tissue.

Regarding this clonotype: Its antigen remains unknown.

To make TCR beta libraries, researchers used iRepertoire HTBI primers and Arm-PCR of CDR3 regions. TCRdb re-called the multiplex PCR reads with MiXCR, one entry per CDR3 protein. This table has 350,000 to 500,000 distinct CDR3 sequences, around 15% appearing once. Described time point: newly diagnosed GD, antithyroid drugs for less than 3 months. Researchers made the TCR library from RNA that was extracted from PBMCs. This sample was also put to use in a study of T cells in Graves' hyperthyroidism and ophthalmopathy.

The receptor was derived from a woman in her fifties or sixties with Graves disease. The sequencing here drew on peripheral blood mononuclear cells (PBMCs), taken at new diagnosis, from a patient treated with antithyroid drugs. The chain links TRBV6-5 to TRBJ1-5; 10 bases match TRBD1. The chain's CDR3 is CASSWDRGIFNQPQHF. The CDR3 nucleotides read TGTGCCAGCAGTTGGGACAGGGGAATTTTCAATCAGCCCCAGCATTTT.